Presented here are 6 T cell receptor beta chains from one specimen sequenced in a study of CXCR3-negative and CXCR3-positive naive CD8 T cells. Whole-study results and caveats: Compared with CXCR3-negative naive cells, CXCR3-positive naive cells showed more hydrophobic TRB CDR3s.

TRB cDNA libraries were made by UMI-labeled 5' RACE. TCRdb reprocessed the 5' RACE reads and stores each CDR3 protein as one record, lacking DNA. This table holds approximately 89,000 distinct CDR3 sequences. No antigen has been identified for these receptors. The sequenced sample was naive CXCR3+ CD8+ T cells from blood. Regarding subset: CD45RO-CCR7+CD27+CD95- naive CD8+ T cells expressing CXCR3 (TNR3+). Receptors were obtained from a human donor in good health. Some clones in this sample may be carry-over from other donors' samples.

This CDR3 is CASSRSAEVPKNIQYF. The genes are TRBV23-1 and TRBJ2-4; no DNA is available, so the TRBD2 call from TCRdb remains unchecked. TRBV23-1 is sorted into the ORF group, with uncertain function. The length of the CDR3 is 16 residues.

The chain links TRBV7-6 to TRBJ1-6; no DNA is available, so the TRBD1 call from TCRdb remains unchecked. The germline CDR1 and CDR2 sequences are SGHVS and FNYEAQ. The CDR3 is made up of 15 amino acids. CDR3 sequence: CASSPWDRGNSPLHF.

This rearrangement joins TRBV28 to TRBJ1-2. The CDR3 is 13 amino acids. Germline V gene data show CDR1 as MDHEN and CDR2 as SYDVKM. The CDR3 is CASSFVESHGYTF.

The CDR3 spells CASGRQGAGEQYF. The chain couples TRBV27 to TRBJ2-7; TCRdb's D call of TRBD1 is untestable without DNA. This CDR3 contains 13 residues. CDR1 is MNHEY, CDR2 SMNVEV, per germline (reference sequence).

This rearrangement joins TRBV5-6 to TRBJ2-1. CDR1 and CDR2 from the germline V gene are SGHDT and YYEEEE. This CDR3 is built from 13 residues. The CDR3 loop is CASSLTTWNEQFF.

The V and J genes are TRBV7-8 and TRBJ1-1. Per the germline V gene, CDR1 is SGHVS and CDR2 is FQNEAQ. The CDR3 runs 14 residues. CDR3 sequence: CASSRQAMNTEAFF.